The T cell receptor beta chain under discussion was sequenced for a study of sequential checkpoint blockade in melanoma. V lost 0 bases and J lost 4; bases outside the gene matches: 2. Germline V gene data show CDR1 as GTSNPN and CDR2 as SVGIG (reference sequence). CDR3 length: 13 amino acids. Noted treatment: randomized to nivolumab then ipilimumab (arm A) or the reverse (arm B). Produced via immunoSEQ multiplex PCR; TCRdb's table is partial and in-frame only. Of 15,000 to 20,000 clones listed, approximately 93% were seen once; the top ten hold 24%. The material was CD8+ T cells sorted from blood (inferred from file names), obtained from a patient given nivolumab and ipilimumab in sequence. The source is a human donor with melanoma. The rearrangement uses TRBV30 and TRBJ2-7; 8 bases line up with TRBD2. CDR3: CAWSVLAEYEQYF. The CDR3 region has the DNA TGTGCCTGGAGTGTACTAGCGGAATACGAGCAGTACTTC.